The 25 T cell receptor beta chains in this list originate from one sample, sequenced in a study of blood T cells in healthy people across ages. Then a second PCR, running about 6 to 11 cycles, was carried out with a sample-barcoded 5' primer and a J-beta primer mix. Via MiXCR, TCRdb re-called the 5' RACE reads, giving one row per CDR3 protein. The data hold approximately 290,000 distinct CDR3 sequences, with 27% observed a single time. Sequencing input: blood. Receptors originate from a woman aged 70-85 years in good health.

The chain recombines TRBV6-6 with TRBJ2-1; D ambiguous. The CDR3 is 13 residues long. Germline V lookup: CDR1 MNHNY, CDR2 SVGAGI (reference sequence). V was shortened by 2 bases and J by 8 bases, with 10 bases between the two germline ends. The CDR3, as DNA: TGTGCCAGCAGTTACGAACTTGGATATGAGCAGTTCTTC. Its protein product is CASSYELGYEQFF.

This clonotype occurred a few times. The V call is TRBV7-3, the J call TRBJ2-1, with 8 nucleotides matching TRBD2. V dropped 3 bases and J dropped 8; count of bases not matched to a gene: 9. There are 15 residues in the CDR3. Germline CDR1 reads SGHTA; CDR2 reads FQGTGA. The CDR3 is CASSFSQREMDEQFF. The CDR3 region has the DNA TGTGCCAGCAGCTTTAGCCAGCGGGAGATGGATGAGCAGTTCTTC. Full variable domain (rest looked up from reference TRBV7-3 and TRBJ2-1): GAGVSQTPSNKVTEKGKYVELRCDPISGHTALYWYRQSLGQGPEFLIYFQGTGAADDSGLPNDRFFAVRPEGSVSTLKIQRTERGDSAVYLCASSFSQREMDEQFFGPGTRLTVL.

In this sample, this clonotype turned up many times. The chain carries TRBV7-2 and TRBJ2-5; D unclear. Per germline, CDR1 SGHTA and CDR2 FQGNSA. The CDR3 loop spans 15 amino acids. Deletions cut 1 base from V and 5 bases from J, with 14 bases between. CDR3 region: CASSLDGRSQETQYF. CDR3 nucleotide sequence: TGTGCCAGCAGCTTAGACGGCAGGAGTCAGGAGACCCAGTACTTC.

The rearrangement joins TRBV7-2 to TRBJ1-1, with D hard to call. The germline CDR1 and CDR2 sequences are SGHTA and FQGNSA. Between the trimmed V and J ends, which lost 3 bases and 10 bases, there was a span of 6 bases. This CDR3 contains 10 residues. CDR3 protein: CASSLKGAFF. CDR3 in DNA: TGTGCCAGCAGCTTGAAAGGAGCTTTCTTT.

This clonotype showed up just a few times. V is TRBV5-1 and J is TRBJ2-1; 8 bases agree with TRBD2. Germline trimming cut 1 base from V and 10 bases from J; bases unmatched to any gene: 4. The CDR3 runs 13 residues. Looked up from germline, CDR1 is SGHRS and CDR2 is YFSETQ. The chain's CDR3 is CASSLLLAAEQFF. In nucleotides, the CDR3 is TGCGCCAGCAGCTTGTTACTAGCGGCCGAGCAGTTCTTC.

The chain recombines TRBV7-3 with TRBJ2-7; 7 positions agree with TRBD2. CDR1 and CDR2 from the germline V gene are SGHTA and FQGTGA. Trimming cost V 3 bases and J 5 bases; bases outside gene matches: 7. This CDR3 comprises 14 residues. The CDR3 protein is CASSFRGGAHEQYF. The CDR3 DNA reads as TGTGCCAGCAGCTTTCGGGGAGGGGCCCACGAGCAGTACTTC.

The rearrangement uses TRBV5-1 and TRBJ2-1; 11 bases match TRBD2. CDR1 and CDR2 (germline): SGHRS, YFSETQ. V lost 4 bases to trimming and J lost 5 bases; unmatched junction nucleotides: 2. This CDR3 spans 14 amino acids. CDR3 coding DNA: TGCGCCAGCAGCCTTAGCGGGGGGGACAATGAGCAGTTCTTC. Its translation is CASSLSGGDNEQFF.

In its sample, this clonotype was seen a few times. The CDR3 is CASSPQGDSPLHF. In DNA, the CDR3 is TGTGCCAGCTCACCACAGGGGGATTCACCCCTCCACTTT. This chain connects TRBV18 to TRBJ1-6; D may be TRBD1 (6 bases). Per germline, CDR1 KGHSH and CDR2 LQKENI. Trimming removed 1 base from V and 8 bases from J, with 6 bases in between. The length of the CDR3 is 13 residues.

The chain has TRBV6-6 and TRBJ2-7; tentative D call: TRBD2 (5 bases). Looked up from germline, CDR1 is MNHNY and CDR2 is SVGAGI (reference sequence). CDR3 length equals 13 residues. V was clipped by 6 bases and J by 6 bases, with 15 bases between them. CDR3 nucleotides: TGTGCCAGCAGCGTTAGTCCCGGGGTCGAGCAGTACTTC. Translating gives CASSVSPGVEQYF.

The chain combines TRBV20-1 with TRBJ2-7; 9 bases align to TRBD2. Germline CDR1 reads DFQATT; CDR2 reads SNEGSKA (reference sequence). The V segment lost 3 bases and the J segment 0 bases; nucleotides outside the gene matches: 9. The CDR3 extends over 16 amino acids. In nucleotides, the CDR3 is TGCAGTGCTAGGTTTCTAGCGGGGATAAGCTCCTACGAGCAGTACTTC. Protein product: CSARFLAGISSYEQYF.

The chain uses TRBV5-1 and TRBJ2-5; D unresolved. Matching the DNA end better, TRBJ2-1 makes the J call doubtful. This CDR3 region has 14 residues. The germline gives CDR1 SGHRS, CDR2 YFSETQ. The CDR3 bases are TGCGCCAGCAGAGCCGGAGCAGAATCCAATGAGCAGTTCTTC. It yields the protein CASRAGAESNEQFF.

The chain combines TRBV12-3 or TRBV12-4 with TRBJ1-4; D possibly corresponds to TRBD1 (5 bases). Deletions cut 5 bases from V and 6 bases from J, with 13 bases between. This CDR3 contains 14 residues. CDR3 DNA: TGTGCCAGCAGTCCGCGGGACGAGGATGAAAAACTGTTTTTT. Translation gives CASSPRDEDEKLFF.

This clonotype was recorded a few times. In nucleotides, the CDR3 is TGTGCCAGCAGCCCCGGACGGGCTAACTATGGCTACACCTTC. Protein product: CASSPGRANYGYTF. The J gene is TRBJ1-2, the V gene TRBV6-5; unclear D gene. Germline loops: CDR1 MNHEY, CDR2 SVGAGI. Trimming took 6 bases from V and 0 from J, leaving 11 bases between them. This CDR3 has 14 amino acids.

The chain recombines TRBV2 with TRBJ2-3; D is possibly TRBD1 or TRBD2 (5 bases each). V lost 7 bases, J lost 4 bases, and 15 bases lay in between. CDR1 is SNHLY, CDR2 FYNNEI, per germline. The CDR3 contains 14 residues. The CDR3 DNA sequence: TGTGCCAGCACCGGGGACCTTGGAGCAGATACGCAGTATTTT. It specifies CASTGDLGADTQYF.

To note about this clonotype: The junction and the germline gene differ at one end; a read error may be behind it. The chain has TRBV24-1 and TRBJ2-5; D unresolved. The germline CDR1 and CDR2 sequences are KGHDR and SFDVKD. This CDR3 has 11 residues. CDR3 sequence reads: CASSQMETQYF. CDR3 sequence (DNA): TGTGCCTCCAGTCAGATGGAGACCCAGTACTTC.

This clonotype came up a few times. The chain couples TRBV20-1 to TRBJ2-5, with D perhaps TRBD2 (5 bases). Per germline, CDR1 DFQATT and CDR2 SNEGSKA (reference sequence). Trimming took off 1 base at V and 5 bases at J, with 29 bases between the two ends. The CDR3 is made up of 19 amino acids. Here the CDR3 reads CSARVGKYGGLVVGETQYF. In DNA form, the CDR3 reads TGCAGTGCTAGAGTCGGTAAGTACGGCGGGCTGGTAGTAGGGGAGACCCAGTACTTC.

This chain uses TRBV28 with TRBJ2-2, with 8 bases fitting TRBD1. Germline CDR1 reads MDHEN; CDR2 reads SYDVKM. This CDR3 region has 13 residues. V lost 5 bases, J lost 6 bases, and 2 bases stayed unmatched. CDR3: CASSRQGSGELFF. The DNA of the CDR3 is TGTGCCAGCAGTCGACAGGGGTCCGGGGAGCTGTTTTTT.

The chain recombines TRBV29-1 with TRBJ2-3, with D possibly being TRBD1 (6 bases). The CDR3 extends over 17 amino acids. Germline lookup yields CDR1 SQVTM and CDR2 ANQGSEA. Trimming took 5 bases from V and 1 from J, leaving 22 bases between them. The CDR3 reads CSVLYLKTGRGTDTQYF. The CDR3 DNA follows: TGCAGCGTTCTGTACCTAAAGACAGGCCGGGGCACAGATACGCAGTATTTT.

J is TRBJ2-5 and V is TRBV10-3, with TRBD2 matching 10 bases. V lost 2 bases and J lost 6; bases outside the gene matches: 6. Germline CDR1 and CDR2: ENHRY and SYGVKD. This CDR3 region has 15 residues. In nucleotides, the CDR3 is TGTGCCATCAGTGAGGCTAGCGGGAGTGGAAAGACCCAGTACTTC. This codes for CAISEASGSGKTQYF.

This clonotype was seen more than once but under ten times. The chain joins TRBV28 to TRBJ2-1, with 8 bases matching TRBD2. Trimming at V came to 8 bases and at J to 5 bases, leaving 8 bases not matched to a gene. CDR3 length: 14 amino acids. Germline lookup yields CDR1 MDHEN and CDR2 SYDVKM. CDR3 coding DNA: TGTGCCAGCTCCGGGACTAGAAAAAACAATGAGCAGTTCTTC. Its protein product is CASSGTRKNNEQFF.

The rearrangement joins TRBV18 to TRBJ2-3; the match to TRBD1 covers 10 bases. The CDR3 extends over 14 amino acids. CDR1 is KGHSH, CDR2 LQKENI, per germline. With 4 bases clipped from V and 4 bases from J, the junction kept 2 bases outside the gene matches. CDR3: CASSRQGASDTQYF. DNA of the CDR3: TGTGCCAGCTCACGACAGGGGGCCTCAGATACGCAGTATTTT.

This clonotype was found a few times. The chain combines TRBV25-1 with TRBJ2-6; D uncertain. The CDR3 length is 14 residues. Trimming removed 4 bases at V and 0 bases at J, with 4 bases between. CDR1 and CDR2 from the germline V gene are MGHDK and SYGVNS. The CDR3 sequence: CASSAFSGANVLTF. The CDR3 DNA reads as TGTGCCAGCAGTGCTTTCTCTGGGGCCAACGTCCTGACTTTC.

The V gene is TRBV20-1, the J gene TRBJ1-5, with TRBD1 as a possible D gene (6 bases). CDR3 length: 12 amino acids. Trimming removed 8 bases at V and 7 bases at J, with 15 bases between. Germline CDR1 reads DFQATT; CDR2 reads SNEGSKA (reference sequence). The CDR3: CSPRGDGQPQHF. The CDR3 region has the DNA TGCAGTCCCAGGGGCGACGGGCAGCCCCAGCATTTT.

The chain carries TRBV2 and TRBJ1-1; D is perhaps TRBD1 (5 bases). Deletions cut 7 bases from V and 4 bases from J, with 13 bases between. Germline values: CDR1 SNHLY, CDR2 FYNNEI. The CDR3 totals 13 residues. CDR3 residues: CASIRSGSTEAFF. The DNA for the CDR3 is TGTGCCAGCATTCGGTCAGGGTCCACTGAAGCTTTCTTT.

This clonotype was observed a handful of times. The rearrangement joins TRBV12-3 or TRBV12-4 to TRBJ1-5, with D uncertain. V gave up 4 bases and J gave up 7 bases, with 11 bases separating them. This CDR3 is built from 13 residues. For the CDR3, the DNA is TGTGCCAGCAGTTCCATCTTCTCACAGCCCCAGCATTTT. It translates to CASSSIFSQPQHF.